A single sample is the source of the 24 T cell receptor beta chains below, sequenced in a study of tumor-infiltrating lymphocytes in localized non-small cell lung cancer. Libraries were prepared by immunoSEQ multiplex PCR; TCRdb keeps only in-frame clonotypes and omits some of them. This sample has around 13,000 clones, with around 65% found just once. The source material was lung tumor tissue. The receptors come from a human donor with non-small cell lung cancer.

The rearrangement uses TRBV2 and TRBJ1-1; the match to TRBD1 covers 9 bases. V dropped 5 bases and J dropped 10; count of bases not matched to a gene: 5. This CDR3 contains 12 residues. Germline V gene data show CDR1 as SNHLY and CDR2 as FYNNEI. CDR3 DNA: TGTGCCAGCAGTATACAGGGGGCGGGAGCTTTCTTT. This encodes CASSIQGAGAFF.

This clone was detected a few times. V gene TRBV7-2 combines with J gene TRBJ1-1; D possibly corresponds to TRBD1 (6 bases). Trimming left V 1 base short and J 1 base short, with 10 bases between. The germline gives CDR1 SGHTA, CDR2 FQGNSA. The CDR3 has 15 amino acids. The CDR3 DNA reads TGTGCCAGCAGCTTAGTGGGGACAAAGAACACTGAAGCTTTCTTT. Translating gives CASSLVGTKNTEAFF.

This chain links TRBV10-3 with TRBJ2-7; 10 bases map to TRBD2. Unmatched junction bases numbered 0, after V lost 7 bases and J lost 3 bases. Germline assignment: CDR1 ENHRY and CDR2 SYGVKD. The CDR3 has 12 residues. CDR3 amino acids: CAIKREGYEQYF. As DNA, the CDR3 is TGTGCCATCAAGCGGGAGGGCTACGAGCAGTACTTC.

The J gene is TRBJ2-1, the V gene TRBV5-8; the match to TRBD1 covers 9 bases. This CDR3 contains 13 residues. V gave up 4 bases and J gave up 8 bases; unmatched junction bases: 4. Germline CDR1 reads SGHTS; CDR2 reads YDEGEE. This chain's CDR3 is CASSLDRGYEQFF. The CDR3 coding sequence is TGTGCCAGCAGCCTGGACAGGGGCTATGAGCAGTTCTTC. The variable domain in full, with the rest retrieved from reference TRBV5-8 and TRBJ2-1, is EAGVTQSPTHLIKTRGQQATLRCSPISGHTSVYWYQQALGLGLQFLLWYDEGEERNRGNFPPRFSGRQFPNYSSELNVNALELEDSALYLCASSLDRGYEQFFGPGTRLTVL.

Judged by abundance, this clone is medium-sized. The rearrangement joins TRBV20-1 to TRBJ1-2; perhaps TRBD1 as D (5 bases). Germline loops: CDR1 DFQATT, CDR2 SNEGSKA (reference sequence). V was cut by 3 bases and J by 5 bases, with 7 bases left in between. CDR3 length equals 11 residues. The CDR3 nucleotides read TGCAGTGCTAGGGCAGGGTATGGCTACACCTTC. It encodes CSARAGYGYTF.

This clone was observed a handful of times. The V and J genes are TRBV9 and TRBJ2-5; 8 positions agree with TRBD2. The junction had 8 bases not matched to a gene; V was cut back by 0 bases and J by 4 bases. Germline V lookup: CDR1 SGDLS, CDR2 YYNGEE. There are 16 residues in the CDR3. In DNA form, the CDR3 reads TGTGCCAGCAGCGTAGAGGGGCGGGCGGGAGGAGAGACCCAGTACTTC. This gives the protein CASSVEGRAGGETQYF.

The gene calls are TRBV5-1 and TRBJ1-5; D might be TRBD1 (5 bases). The CDR3 totals 17 residues. In germline, CDR1 is SGHRS, CDR2 YFSETQ. The V end was cut by 1 base, the J end by 2 bases, with 16 bases between. DNA of the CDR3: TGCGCCAGCAGCTTGTTAGCGTTGGAACAGGGCAATCAGCCCCAGCATTTT. Encoded protein: CASSLLALEQGNQPQHF.

This clone was detected only once. This chain joins TRBV6-5 and TRBJ2-7; a possible D gene is TRBD1 (6 bases). CDR1 is MNHEY and CDR2 is SVGAGI in the germline V gene. Trimming left V 6 bases short and J 5 bases short, with 17 bases between. The CDR3 length is 14 residues. The CDR3 bases are TGTGCCAGCAGGGGACCACAGGGCTGGAACGAGCAGTACTTC. Translation: CASRGPQGWNEQYF.

Points on this clone: A junction end diverges from the germline sequence, so it may reflect a read error. This chain connects TRBV7-2 to TRBJ2-3, with D possibly being TRBD2 (6 bases). From germline, CDR1 is SGHTA and CDR2 FQGNSA. This CDR3 is built from 13 residues. The CDR3, as DNA: TGTGCCAGCAGCTATGAGGGACTTCAAGTAAGGGATTTT. Its protein product is CASSYEGLQVRDF.

The chain recombines TRBV7-2 with TRBJ1-5; TRBD1 is a possible D gene (5 bases). CDR1 and CDR2 (germline): SGHTA, FQGNSA. V was clipped by 3 bases and J by 0 bases, with 9 bases between them. The CDR3 has 15 amino acids. This CDR3 reads CASSFGQSSNQPQHF. Written as DNA, the CDR3 is TGTGCCAGCAGCTTCGGACAAAGTAGCAATCAGCCCCAGCATTTT.

The chain has TRBV30 and TRBJ2-5, with a possible D match to TRBD1 (5 bases). The germline gives CDR1 GTSNPN, CDR2 SVGIG (reference sequence). The V end lost 4 bases, the J end lost 5 bases, and 17 bases lay between the germline ends. The CDR3 length is 14 residues. The DNA of the CDR3 is TGTGCCTGGACCAAACCAGGGTCGCTTGAGACCCAGTACTTC. This sequence encodes CAWTKPGSLETQYF.

The CDR3, as DNA: TGTGCCAGCAGCCCCACGTCAGGACAGTCGAAATCTGAAGCTTTCTTT. Translation: CASSPTSGQSKSEAFF. V and J are TRBV7-2 and TRBJ1-1; possibly TRBD1 for D (6 bases). Germline V gene lookup returns CDR1 SGHTA and CDR2 FQGNSA. CDR3 size: 16 residues. Between the trimmed V and J ends, which lost 5 bases and 6 bases, there was a span of 22 bases. Combining the CDR3 with reference TRBV7-2 and TRBJ1-1 gives the whole variable domain GAGVSQSPSNKVTEKGKDVELRCDPISGHTALYWYRQSLGQGLEFLIYFQGNSAPDKSGLPSDRFSAERTGGSVSTLTIQRTQQEDSAVYLCASSPTSGQSKSEAFFGQGTRLTVV.

The chain couples TRBV7-8 to TRBJ1-5; possible D gene TRBD1, 6 bases. The CDR3 loop spans 17 amino acids. Trimming removed 5 bases from V and 3 bases from J, with 20 bases in between. Germline V gene data show CDR1 as SGHVS and CDR2 as FQNEAQ. CDR3 protein: CASSRPGVGGANQPQHF. The CDR3 coding sequence is TGTGCCAGCAGCCGACCGGGCGTGGGGGGCGCCAATCAGCCCCAGCATTTT.

The table lists this clone with a few counts. The chain combines TRBV15 with TRBJ1-2, with D possibly matching TRBD1 (6 bases). Trimming pared 5 bases from V and 8 bases from J, leaving 15 bases between. The CDR3 length is 13 residues. Germline V lookup: CDR1 LNHNV, CDR2 YYDKDF (reference sequence). The CDR3 nucleotides read TGTGCCACCAGCCGCACAGGGTCGGAGGGCTACACCTTC. This translates into CATSRTGSEGYTF.

With regard to this clone: An end of the junction differs from the germline gene, which may be a read error. The genes are TRBV4-3 and TRBJ2-3; 9 positions agree with TRBD1. CDR1 is LGHNA and CDR2 is YSLEER in the germline V gene. CDR3 size: 14 residues. CDR3 sequence: CASSTGGRTDTQYF. The CDR3 DNA sequence: TGCGCCAGCAGCACAGGGGGCCGCACGGATACGCAGTATTTT.

J is TRBJ2-5 and V is TRBV15, with TRBD2 matching 7 bases. This CDR3 comprises 16 residues. Germline CDR1 is LNHNV and CDR2 is YYDKDF (reference sequence). With V trimmed by 0 bases and J by 5 bases, 9 bases remained unmatched. The chain's CDR3 is CATSRDLETSRETQYF. In DNA, the CDR3 is TGTGCCACCAGCAGAGATCTGGAGACTAGCCGGGAGACCCAGTACTTC.

The rearrangement joins TRBV19 to TRBJ1-1; no reliable D call. The CDR3 covers 17 residues. The ends were cut back, 2 bases at V and 0 bases at J, with 16 bases in the middle. Germline V gene sequence: CDR1 LNHDA, CDR2 SQIVND (reference sequence). For the CDR3, the DNA is TGTGCCAGTAGTATACCCCCTCGGGAAGGCATGAACACTGAAGCTTTCTTT. The encoded protein is CASSIPPREGMNTEAFF.

The chain has TRBV27 and TRBJ2-5; 7 nucleotides line up with TRBD2. CDR1 and CDR2 from the germline V gene are MNHEY and SMNVEV (reference sequence). Trimming at V came to 5 bases and at J to 5 bases, leaving 8 bases not matched to a gene. The CDR3 runs 14 residues. The CDR3 reads CASSGLAVGETQYF. CDR3 DNA sequence: TGTGCCAGCAGTGGGCTAGCGGTGGGGGAGACCCAGTACTTC.

This clone has just a few counts. CDR3: CASSLVSGNTIYF. CDR3 DNA: TGCGCCAGCAGCTTAGTCTCTGGAAACACCATATATTTT. V is TRBV5-1 and J is TRBJ1-3; D is ambiguous. V lost 2 bases and J 0 bases, leaving 3 bases between the germline ends. This CDR3 is built from 13 residues. Germline V gene sequence: CDR1 SGHRS, CDR2 YFSETQ.

This clone turned up a few times. The V gene is TRBV6-4, the J gene TRBJ1-2; D is possibly TRBD1 (6 bases). The V and J ends lost 2 bases and 6 bases respectively, with 10 bases between them. Germline V lookup: CDR1 MRHNA, CDR2 SNTAGT. The CDR3 sequence is 13 residues long. The DNA for the CDR3 is TGTGCCAGCAGTGACAGGGGGGGCGATGGCTACACCTTC. It codes for CASSDRGGDGYTF.

The V call is TRBV7-8, the J call TRBJ2-7; TRBD1 is a possible D gene (6 bases). The germline gives CDR1 SGHVS, CDR2 FQNEAQ. The CDR3 runs to 15 residues. Trimming stripped 3 bases from V and 6 bases from J, with 18 bases between. DNA of the CDR3: TGTGCCAGCAGCTTTAGCCCCGGGACATCGGGCGAGCAGTACTTC. Its protein is CASSFSPGTSGEQYF. The whole variable domain, remainder taken from reference TRBV7-8 and TRBJ2-7, is GAGVSQSPRYKVAKRGQDVALRCDPISGHVSLFWYQQALGQGPEFLTYFQNEAQLDKSGLPSDRFFAERPEGSVSTLKIQRTQQEDSAVYLCASSFSPGTSGEQYFGPGTRLTVT.

The V gene is TRBV10-3, the J gene TRBJ1-1; 11 nucleotides line up with TRBD1. The CDR3 is made up of 14 amino acids. CDR1 and CDR2 from the germline V gene are ENHRY and SYGVKD. V lost 6 bases, J lost 1 base, and 1 base stayed unmatched. The CDR3 coding sequence is TGTGCCATCAGGGGGACAGGGGGGAACACTGAAGCTTTCTTT. Translation gives CAIRGTGGNTEAFF.

Regarding this clone: One junction end does not reproduce the germline sequence, and a read error may be involved. The chain employs TRBV19 and TRBJ1-1, with no clear D. CDR1 is LNHDA, CDR2 SQIVND, per germline (reference sequence). The CDR3 extends over 14 amino acids. The CDR3 loop reads CASSLGVENAEAFF. The CDR3 DNA sequence: TGTGCCAGTAGCCTCGGGGTAGAGAACGCTGAAGCTTTCTTT. Variable domain in full (rest from reference TRBV19 and TRBJ1-1): DGGITQSPKYLFRKEGQNVTLSCEQNLNHDAMYWYRQDPGQGLRLIYYSQIVNDFQKGDIAEGYSVSREKKESFPLTVTSAQKNPTAFYLCASSLGVENAEAFFGQGTRLTVV.

Remarks on this clone: The junction shows a germline mismatch at one end, possibly a read error. The rearrangement links TRBV7-7 to TRBJ2-5; D is possibly TRBD2 (5 bases). The CDR3 loop spans 12 amino acids. Germline V CDR1 and CDR2: SSHAT, FNYEAQ (reference sequence). CDR3 sequence: CASSPGEETQYF. The DNA of the CDR3 is TGTGCTAGCAGTCCCGGGGAGGAGACCCAGTACTTC.